A selection of T cell receptor beta chains follows, all from one sample in a study of identical twins. TCRdb reanalysed the 5' RACE reads using MiXCR and keeps one entry per CDR3 protein. Altogether 450,000 or so distinct CDR3 sequences are present, approximately 14% being singletons, with the ten largest covering 0.4% to 0.55%. The same specimen was also included in a second study, on yellow fever vaccine responses in identical twins.

Sequences were obtained from CD4+ T cells sorted from blood. All receptors derive from a woman between 18 and 30 years old in good health. CDR3s include the opening cysteine and the closing phenylalanine or tryptophan. D genes are given only for firm matches. Clone size, where shown, is once, few, many, or a class for clones that have expanded.

TRBJ2-1 many TRBV5-1 NA TGCGCCAGCAGCTTTCCGCCAAAGCCTCTCGGTGAGCAGTTCTTC CASSFPPKPLGEQFF
TRBJ2-7 few TRBV5-1 NA TGCGCCAGCAGCTTGGACAGGGCCCGTGGAGAGCAGTACTTC CASSLDRARGEQYF
TRBJ1-2 NA TRBV7-9 NA TGTGCCAGCAGCTGGGGCGCGGGCTATGGCTACACCTTC CASSWGAGYGYTF
TRBJ2-1 NA TRBV20-1 TRBD2 TGCAGTGCTAGCTCTCTAGCGGGTAACTACAATGAGCAGTTCTTC CSASSLAGNYNEQFF
TRBJ1-1 NA TRBV6-1 NA TGTGCCAGCAGTGCGGTAGTGGGCACTGAAGCTTTCTTT CASSAVVGTEAFF
TRBJ2-5 few TRBV20-1 NA TGCAGTGCGAGACCCGGGCAGGAAGGCACCCAGTACTTC CSARPGQEGTQYF
TRBJ2-3 few TRBV11-2 TRBD2 TGTGCCAGCAGCTTAGGATCTGCCGGGAGGACCCCAGATACGCAGTATTTT CASSLGSAGRTPDTQYF
TRBJ2-3 few TRBV6-2/TRBV6-3 TRBD2 TGTGCCAGCAACCAAAATCCGGGACTAGGGGAGATGGATACGCAGTATTTT CASNQNPGLGEMDTQYF
TRBJ2-2 NA TRBV11-3 NA TGTGCCAGCAGCTCCTATAACACCGGGGAGCTGTTTTTT CASSSYNTGELFF
TRBJ2-7 NA TRBV6-5 TRBD2 TGTGCCAGCAGTTACGGATCCGGGACTAGCGGGGTATACGAGCAGTACTTC CASSYGSGTSGVYEQYF
TRBJ2-5 few TRBV7-2 NA TGTGCCAGCAGCTTAGTAGGGGACCCTGGGAAAGAGACCCAGTACTTC CASSLVGDPGKETQYF
TRBJ2-7 NA TRBV7-9 NA TGTGCCAGCAGTGAAACCGGGACAAGGGCCGAGCAGTACTTC CASSETGTRAEQYF
TRBJ1-1 NA TRBV11-1 TRBD1 TGTGCCAGCAGCTTATCGCCAGGGGGGGGATCGGCTTTCTTT CASSLSPGGGSAFF
TRBJ2-3 NA TRBV12-5 NA TGTGCTAGTGCCCTCGGGACCGCCTTGGAAGATACGCAGTATTTT CASALGTALEDTQYF
TRBJ2-7 many TRBV20-1 TRBD1 TGCAGTGCTAGTGGGGACAGGGGGTTTTACGAGCAGTACTTC CSASGDRGFYEQYF
TRBJ1-5 NA TRBV12-3/TRBV12-4 NA TGTGCCAGCAGCGTTCCGGGGATTCAGCCCCAGCATTTT CASSVPGIQPQHF
TRBJ2-7 few TRBV7-9 NA TGTGCCAGCATTCCCACAGGGATCACCTCCTACGAGCAGTACTTC CASIPTGITSYEQYF
TRBJ1-4 NA TRBV27 NA TGTGCCAGCAGTTTGCGTGGGGGGGCTCGGGGTGAAAAACTGTTTTTT CASSLRGGARGEKLFF
TRBJ2-1 NA TRBV15 NA TGTGCCACCAGCAGGGACGTAAGGGGTGGGGAGCAGTTCTTC CATSRDVRGGEQFF
TRBJ2-1 many TRBV27 NA TGTGCCAGCAGTAAAACTACCCTCCAGGCTCCGGGTGAGCAGTTCTTC CASSKTTLQAPGEQFF
TRBJ2-5 few TRBV12-3/TRBV12-4 NA TGTGCCAGCAGTTTATTTATAAGGGATCAAGAGACCCAGTACTTC CASSLFIRDQETQYF
TRBJ1-1 few TRBV4-1 NA TGCGCCAGCAGCCAAGGCCTCCGGGGTACTGAAGCTTTCTTT CASSQGLRGTEAFF
TRBJ1-5 few TRBV12-3/TRBV12-4 TRBD1 TGTGCCAGCAGTTCTGGGACAGTGAGGAATCAGCCCCAGCATTTT CASSSGTVRNQPQHF
TRBJ2-1 few TRBV3-1 NA TGTGCCAGCATGGGGTACAATGAGCAGTTCTTC CASMGYNEQFF
TRBJ1-1 many TRBV10-3 NA TGTGCCATCAGTGTAAAGGTGACGAACACTGAAGCTTTCTTT CAISVKVTNTEAFF
TRBJ2-2 NA TRBV6-1 TRBD1 TGTGCCAGCAGAGACAGGGGGTTTAACACCGGGGAGCTGTTTTTT CASRDRGFNTGELFF
TRBJ2-7 NA TRBV7-9 NA TGTGCCAGCAGCTTAGTAGAGGGAAGGGGCTACGAGCAGTACTTC CASSLVEGRGYEQYF
TRBJ2-3 NA TRBV20-1 TRBD2 TGCAGCGTACCCGGGACTAGCGGGTCTCGCCAAGTCACAGATACGCAGTATTTT CSVPGTSGSRQVTDTQYF
TRBJ2-1 NA TRBV3-1 TRBD2 TGTGCCAGCAGCCAAGCCCGGGATAGCGGGAGGGTGGAGCAGTTCTTC CASSQARDSGRVEQFF
TRBJ2-3 few TRBV25-1 NA TGTGCCAGCAGTGCCCTTAGGGATACGCAGTATTTT CASSALRDTQYF